The clone carrying this T cell receptor beta chain has a handful of counts. Antigen specificity is unknown. The data originate from a study of beta chain features in type 1 diabetes. Study observations and caveats: Moderate but significant shortening of TCRB CDR3s was recorded in all four CD4+ subsets from Type 1 diabetes patients. Type 1 diabetes patients showed fewer insertions and more deletions at VDJ junctions. Using cDNA template may skew counts toward highly expressing activated cells.

Sequenced material consisted of expressed TCRB transcripts (all of the isolated RNA was reverse transcribed). Assay used: immunoSEQ multiplex PCR; TCRdb lists only in-frame clones, some missing. The table records hundreds of thousands of clones, roughly an eighth of them present only once. Cell sorting via CD45RO/CCR7/CD25/CD127/CD95/CD27 was performed to obtain CD4+ naive, central memory, regulatory and stem cell-like memory cells. Each sorted population was over 95% pure. The sequence was obtained from a man aged 18 to 35 with type 1 diabetes. Sequenced: naive CD4+ T cells from blood.

As DNA, the CDR3 is TGTGCCAGCTCACGGGACTCCCACACCGGGGAGCTGTTTTTT. As protein: CASSRDSHTGELFF. The genes are TRBV18 and TRBJ2-2; weak D call: TRBD2 (6 bases). Germline-derived CDR1 and CDR2 are KGHSH and LQKENI. V was pared by 4 bases and J by 3 bases, with 9 bases between. This CDR3 has 14 amino acids.